A selection of T cell receptor beta chains follows, all from one sample in a study of T cells in localized non-small cell lung cancer. Assay: immunoSEQ multiplex PCR; the TCRdb copy retains only in-frame clones and omits some. The repertoire has over 30,000 clones, 75% to 90% of them found once; the top ten carry roughly 5.4%. This material consisted of peripheral blood mononuclear cells, taken before any cancer treatment. Receptors were obtained from a male donor aged 60 or older with stage II lung adenocarcinoma. The CDR3 runs from the conserved cysteine through the conserved F or W.

v_call: TRBV25-1
j_call: TRBJ2-2
cdr3_aa: CASTDRTNTGELFF

v_call: TRBV5-5
j_call: TRBJ1-1
cdr3_aa: CASSLYSGTEAFF

v_call: TRBV9
j_call: TRBJ2-2
cdr3_aa: CASGGPGQGTGELFF

v_call: TRBV29-1
j_call: TRBJ1-1
cdr3_aa: CSVVGPEAFF

v_call: TRBV27
j_call: TRBJ2-7
cdr3_aa: CASTAPRGEQYF

v_call: TRBV2
j_call: TRBJ2-2
cdr3_aa: CASSEEGAGTGELFF

v_call: TRBV5-1
j_call: TRBJ1-4
cdr3_aa: CASSVGRADEKLFF

v_call: TRBV5-1
j_call: TRBJ2-1
cdr3_aa: CASYDSPGYNEQFF

v_call: TRBV7-9
j_call: TRBJ2-7
cdr3_aa: CASSLKGRYEQYF

v_call: TRBV28
j_call: TRBJ1-5
cdr3_aa: CASSLLALKLNQPQHF

v_call: TRBV4-1
j_call: TRBJ1-1
cdr3_aa: CASSQEGNRPVGAFF

v_call: TRBV28
j_call: TRBJ1-1
cdr3_aa: CASRLVGLNTEAFF

v_call: TRBV9
j_call: TRBJ1-2
cdr3_aa: CASSVSRDYGYTF

v_call: TRBV4-1
j_call: TRBJ2-1
cdr3_aa: CASSQANLIAGGYNEQFF

v_call: TRBV28
j_call: TRBJ2-7
cdr3_aa: CASSSPTYEQYF

v_call: TRBV7-2
j_call: TRBJ2-2
cdr3_aa: CASSPLRAGNTGELFF

v_call: TRBV5-8
j_call: TRBJ2-7
cdr3_aa: CASSSTGRASYEQYF

v_call: TRBV30
j_call: TRBJ1-5
cdr3_aa: CAWSPDTNQPQHF

v_call: TRBV4-2
j_call: TRBJ2-1
cdr3_aa: CASSQDLTGTYNEQFF

v_call: TRBV5-4
j_call: TRBJ1-1
cdr3_aa: CASSLSTVMNTEAFF

v_call: TRBV19
j_call: TRBJ2-1
cdr3_aa: CASSGGTAYNEQFF

v_call: TRBV11-2
j_call: TRBJ1-2
cdr3_aa: CASTAEGVRWGYTF

v_call: TRBV4-1
j_call: TRBJ1-2
cdr3_aa: CASSQDDGRSNYGYTF

v_call: TRBV5-8
j_call: TRBJ2-1
cdr3_aa: CASSSPGTSGRASVF

v_call: TRBV5-4
j_call: TRBJ2-4
cdr3_aa: CASSSTGTENIQYF

v_call: TRBV18
j_call: TRBJ1-1
cdr3_aa: CASSPKGGGSTEAFF

v_call: TRBV6-5
j_call: TRBJ2-2
cdr3_aa: CAIEDDSKNTGELFF

v_call: TRBV5-1
j_call: TRBJ2-5
cdr3_aa: CASSSTGGPAETQYF

v_call: TRBV10-3
j_call: TRBJ2-3
cdr3_aa: CAISMSDTQYF

v_call: TRBV2
j_call: TRBJ2-2
cdr3_aa: CASSGSAGGTGELFF

v_call: TRBV6-1
j_call: TRBJ2-5
cdr3_aa: CAVETANQETQYF

v_call: TRBV4-2
j_call: TRBJ2-7
cdr3_aa: CASSQDSSGGYYEQYF

v_call: TRBV6-6
j_call: TRBJ1-4
cdr3_aa: CASRQGHEKLFF

v_call: TRBV10-3
j_call: TRBJ2-1
cdr3_aa: CATEQGANNEQFF

v_call: TRBV7-9
j_call: TRBJ1-1
cdr3_aa: CASSSQGQGMTEAFF

v_call: TRBV4-1
j_call: TRBJ1-5
cdr3_aa: CASSQGGSSNQPQHF

v_call: TRBV11-2
j_call: TRBJ1-2
cdr3_aa: CASSRRQGMDPSYGYTF

v_call: TRBV6-1
j_call: TRBJ1-4
cdr3_aa: CASSEQGNEKLFF

v_call: TRBV29-1
j_call: TRBJ1-1
cdr3_aa: CSVDRGRSGTEAFF

v_call: TRBV28
j_call: TRBJ1-2
cdr3_aa: CASSFLRLFGTGDYGYTF

v_call: TRBV21-1
j_call: TRBJ2-7
cdr3_aa: CASSNSRLAQLYEQYF